A selection of T cell receptor beta chains follows, all from one sample in a study of radiotherapy plus CTLA-4 blockade in lung cancer. The protocol was immunoSEQ multiplex PCR, while the TCRdb copy is restricted to in-frame clones and leaves out a portion. There are about 60,000 clones in the sample; 75% to 85% occur only once, and 3% to 4% lies in the top ten. This sample comprised peripheral blood, obtained from a patient treated with radiotherapy plus ipilimumab. These receptors were taken from a human donor with non-small cell lung cancer who had a partial response to radiotherapy plus ipilimumab. Both conserved end residues are part of each CDR3. A D gene is named only where the DNA matches it firmly. The size of a clone is reported for some rows only, either as once, few or many, or as a class for expanded clones.

j_call: TRBJ2-2
v_call: TRBV6-1
d_call: -
clone_size: -
cdr3_nt: TGTGCCAGCAGTGAATATGGAGCCGGGGAGCTGTTTTTT
cdr3_aa: CASSEYGAGELFF

j_call: TRBJ2-3
v_call: TRBV28
d_call: TRBD1
clone_size: -
cdr3_nt: TGTGCCAGCACCGAGGGGGCGGGTCCCGCAAATACGCAGTATTTT
cdr3_aa: CASTEGAGPANTQYF

j_call: TRBJ1-6
v_call: TRBV14
d_call: TRBD1
clone_size: -
cdr3_nt: TGTGCCAGCAGCCACCGACAGGGCCAAAATTCACCCCTCCACTTT
cdr3_aa: CASSHRQGQNSPLHF

j_call: TRBJ2-7
v_call: TRBV7-9
d_call: TRBD1
clone_size: -
cdr3_nt: TGTGCCAGCAGCTTAGCGGGGACAGCCTACGAGCAGTACTTC
cdr3_aa: CASSLAGTAYEQYF

j_call: TRBJ2-5
v_call: TRBV7-7
d_call: -
clone_size: -
cdr3_nt: TGTGCCAGCAGTTTCACGACGGGCCAAGAGACCCAGTACTTC
cdr3_aa: CASSFTTGQETQYF

j_call: TRBJ1-1
v_call: TRBV6-1
d_call: -
clone_size: few
cdr3_nt: TGTGCCAGCAGTGAATTGTCGTTTGGGCTGGGGACTGGCACTGAAGCTTTCTTT
cdr3_aa: CASSELSFGLGTGTEAFF

j_call: TRBJ1-2
v_call: TRBV27
d_call: TRBD1
clone_size: once
cdr3_nt: TGTGCCAGCAGTAACTGGGACAGGGGGGATAAAGGCTACACCTTC
cdr3_aa: CASSNWDRGDKGYTF

j_call: TRBJ1-6
v_call: TRBV27
d_call: -
clone_size: once
cdr3_nt: TGTGCCAGCAGTTTATTGGGCAGCTGGGATTCACCCCTCCACTTT
cdr3_aa: CASSLLGSWDSPLHF

j_call: TRBJ2-5
v_call: TRBV18
d_call: TRBD2
clone_size: -
cdr3_nt: TGTGCCAGCTCACCAATGCTAGCGGGGGACCAAGAGACCCAGTACTTC
cdr3_aa: CASSPMLAGDQETQYF

j_call: TRBJ1-2
v_call: TRBV7-9
d_call: -
clone_size: few
cdr3_nt: TGTGCCAGCAGCTTCCCCGGGGGTAGTGGCTACACCTTC
cdr3_aa: CASSFPGGSGYTF

j_call: TRBJ2-5
v_call: TRBV5-1
d_call: TRBD1
clone_size: -
cdr3_nt: TGCGCCAGCAGCCTGGCAGGGGGTGACGAGACCCAGTACTTC
cdr3_aa: CASSLAGGDETQYF

j_call: TRBJ2-4
v_call: TRBV5-1
d_call: TRBD2
clone_size: -
cdr3_nt: TGCGCCAGCAGCACCGGGGGGGGTGAAAACATTCAGTACTTC
cdr3_aa: CASSTGGGENIQYF

j_call: TRBJ2-1
v_call: TRBV19
d_call: TRBD2
clone_size: -
cdr3_nt: TGTGCCAGTAGCCCCATCAGCGGGGGGGAGTCCAATGAGCAGTTCTTC
cdr3_aa: CASSPISGGESNEQFF

j_call: TRBJ2-2
v_call: TRBV11-3
d_call: TRBD1
clone_size: -
cdr3_nt: TGTGCCAGCAGCCGTTCGACAGGGACCACCGGGGAGCTGTTTTTT
cdr3_aa: CASSRSTGTTGELFF

j_call: TRBJ2-5
v_call: TRBV5-1
d_call: -
clone_size: few
cdr3_nt: TGCGCCAGCAGCGAACCCCCAGGTATCCAGTACTTC
cdr3_aa: CASSEPPGIQYF

j_call: TRBJ1-2
v_call: TRBV6-6
d_call: -
clone_size: -
cdr3_nt: TGTGCCAGCAGTTACGCGGAAACTATTAACTATGGCTACACCTTC
cdr3_aa: CASSYAETINYGYTF

j_call: TRBJ2-5
v_call: TRBV7-2
d_call: -
clone_size: -
cdr3_nt: TGTGCCAGCAGCTTGTACTTCACAGGGCAAGAGACCCAGTACTTC
cdr3_aa: CASSLYFTGQETQYF

j_call: TRBJ1-6
v_call: TRBV6-5
d_call: TRBD1
clone_size: -
cdr3_nt: TGTGCCAGCAGCCGTCGGACAGGGGCTGATTCACCCCTCCACTTT
cdr3_aa: CASSRRTGADSPLHF

j_call: TRBJ2-5
v_call: TRBV9
d_call: -
clone_size: -
cdr3_nt: TGTGCCAGCAGCGTAGTAGCGAAACAGGGAGTGGAGACCCAGTACTTC
cdr3_aa: CASSVVAKQGVETQYF

j_call: TRBJ2-7
v_call: TRBV18
d_call: TRBD1
clone_size: -
cdr3_nt: TGTGCCAGCTCACCCTCGGGACAGGGGAACTACGAGCAGTACTTC
cdr3_aa: CASSPSGQGNYEQYF

j_call: TRBJ2-6
v_call: TRBV10-3
d_call: TRBD1
clone_size: -
cdr3_nt: TGTGCCATCAGTCCTACGGACAGGGGAACTTCTGGGGCCAACGTCCTGACTTTC
cdr3_aa: CAISPTDRGTSGANVLTF

j_call: TRBJ2-2
v_call: TRBV15
d_call: TRBD1
clone_size: -
cdr3_nt: TGTGCCACCAGCAGAGTCGGACAGGGAGCCGGGGAGCTGTTTTTT
cdr3_aa: CATSRVGQGAGELFF

j_call: TRBJ2-7
v_call: TRBV5-4
d_call: TRBD1
clone_size: -
cdr3_nt: TGTGCCAGCAGCCCGGACAGGAGCTCCTACGAGCAGTACTTC
cdr3_aa: CASSPDRSSYEQYF

j_call: TRBJ1-5
v_call: TRBV9
d_call: TRBD1
clone_size: -
cdr3_nt: TGTGCCAGCAGCCTTGGACAGGAATATCAGCCCCAGCATTTT
cdr3_aa: CASSLGQEYQPQHF

j_call: TRBJ2-2
v_call: TRBV6-6
d_call: TRBD2
clone_size: -
cdr3_nt: TGTGCCAGCAGTAATACGGGGGGAACCACCGGGGAGCTGTTTTTT
cdr3_aa: CASSNTGGTTGELFF

j_call: TRBJ1-1
v_call: TRBV12-5
d_call: TRBD1
clone_size: once
cdr3_nt: TGTGCTAGTGGCACATTACAGGGGGCTCGTATTGACACTGAAGCTTTCTTT
cdr3_aa: CASGTLQGARIDTEAFF

j_call: TRBJ2-5
v_call: TRBV6-6
d_call: -
clone_size: -
cdr3_nt: TGTGCCAGCTCCTTTCAGGGTAAAGGGGCAGAGACCCAGTACTTC
cdr3_aa: CASSFQGKGAETQYF

j_call: TRBJ1-6
v_call: TRBV5-3
d_call: -
clone_size: few
cdr3_nt: TGTGCCAGCAGCTTGAGCGAAGCAGATAATTCACCCCTCCACTTT
cdr3_aa: CASSLSEADNSPLHF

j_call: TRBJ2-3
v_call: TRBV28
d_call: -
clone_size: -
cdr3_nt: TGTGCCAGCAGTTTAATCAGGGGCTCTGGCACAGATACGCAGTATTTT
cdr3_aa: CASSLIRGSGTDTQYF

j_call: TRBJ1-1
v_call: TRBV4-1
d_call: -
clone_size: -
cdr3_nt: TGCGCCAGCAGCGAGGGTAGGAACACTGAAGCTTTCTTT
cdr3_aa: CASSEGRNTEAFF

j_call: TRBJ2-2
v_call: TRBV4-1
d_call: -
clone_size: -
cdr3_nt: TGCGCCAGCAGCCAAATGCAGGGTACCGGGGAGCTGTTTTTT
cdr3_aa: CASSQMQGTGELFF